The 28 T cell receptor beta chains given below trace back to one sample, sequenced in a study of blood T cell repertoires in COVID-19. Assay: immunoSEQ multiplex PCR; the TCRdb copy retains only in-frame clones and omits some. The sample records 350,000 to 400,000 clones, about 90% being singletons. Material for sequencing was PBMCs or T cells enriched from blood (not recorded which). These receptors all come from a woman in her 30s who had recovered from COVID-19.

The V and J genes are TRBV5-1 and TRBJ2-5; 8 bases map to TRBD2. V lost 3 bases to trimming and J lost 5 bases; unmatched junction nucleotides: 9. CDR3 length: 15 amino acids. Germline assignment: CDR1 SGHRS and CDR2 YFSETQ. The CDR3 is CASSSGTRKGETQYF. The DNA for the CDR3 is TGCGCCAGCAGCTCCGGGACTAGGAAAGGGGAGACCCAGTACTTC.

The chain carries TRBV7-9 and TRBJ2-2, with TRBD2 identical over 8 bases. Germline assignment: CDR1 SEHNR and CDR2 FQNEAQ (reference sequence). Trimming cost V 4 bases and J 3 bases; bases outside gene matches: 16. The CDR3 loop spans 19 amino acids. The CDR3 DNA follows: TGTGCCAGCAGCTCCTCGGGAGGGGGTGAAGTGTGGGACACCGGGGAGCTGTTTTTT. Its protein product is CASSSSGGGEVWDTGELFF.

This chain joins TRBV6-4 and TRBJ2-7; TRBD1 is a possible D gene (6 bases). Trimming stripped 8 bases from V and 1 base from J, with 15 bases between. Germline V gene data show CDR1 as MRHNA and CDR2 as SNTAGT. CDR3 length: 14 amino acids. The CDR3 is CASRSEDSSYEQYF. CDR3 DNA sequence: TGTGCCAGCCGCAGTGAGGACAGTTCCTACGAGCAGTACTTC.

The V gene is TRBV11-2, the J gene TRBJ2-7; no clear D. CDR1 SGHAT and CDR2 FQNNGV come from the germline V gene. Deletions cut 6 bases from V and 4 bases from J, with 7 bases between. The CDR3 loop spans 11 amino acids. The CDR3 sequence is CASSPEYEQYF. Written as DNA, the CDR3 is TGTGCCAGCAGTCCCGAGTACGAGCAGTACTTC.

The J gene is TRBJ2-7, the V gene TRBV4-2; no clear D gene. CDR3 length: 15 residues. The ends were cut back, 0 bases at V and 5 bases at J, with 14 bases in the middle. Germline CDR1 LGHNA, CDR2 YNFKEQ. The CDR3 nucleotides are TGTGCCAGCAGCCAAGATTACGCCCCTTCGGACGAGCAGTACTTC. This codes for CASSQDYAPSDEQYF.

CDR3 protein: CASGRGSGNQETQYF. The CDR3, as DNA: TGTGCTAGTGGTCGGGGTAGCGGGAACCAAGAGACCCAGTACTTC. This sequence joins TRBV12-5 and TRBJ2-5, with 8 bases fitting TRBD2. The trim removed 5 bases at V and 0 bases at J, leaving 5 bases unmatched. CDR1 and CDR2 from the germline V gene are LGHNT and FRNRAP. The CDR3 is 15 amino acids.

The J gene is TRBJ2-3, the V gene TRBV11-3, with 11 bases matching TRBD2. The length of the CDR3 is 15 residues. The V and J ends lost 5 bases and 6 bases, in that order; junction bases with no gene match: 7. Germline loops: CDR1 SGHNT, CDR2 YENEEA. For the CDR3, the DNA is TGTGCCAGCAGCCGGGTTAGCGGGGGGGCCGATACGCAGTATTTT. The encoded protein is CASSRVSGGADTQYF.

CDR3 in amino acids: CAWRMASYGYTF. The CDR3 DNA is TGTGCCTGGAGAATGGCTTCCTATGGCTACACCTTC. This chain links TRBV30 with TRBJ1-2; D remains unclear. Per germline, CDR1 GTSNPN and CDR2 SVGIG (reference sequence). V was pared by 3 bases and J by 4 bases, with 9 bases between. This CDR3 is 12 amino acids long.

V is TRBV6-5 and J is TRBJ2-3; TRBD1 matches at 9 bases. Germline V gene lookup returns CDR1 MNHEY and CDR2 SVGAGI. The V segment lost 7 bases and the J segment 3 bases; nucleotides outside the gene matches: 5. The CDR3 runs to 14 residues. The CDR3 loop reads CASKPTGGTDTQYF. The CDR3 DNA reads TGTGCCAGCAAACCGACAGGGGGGACAGATACGCAGTATTTT.

This clone was seen a few times. The V and J genes are TRBV7-3 and TRBJ2-2; D possibly corresponds to TRBD1 (6 bases). V lost 5 bases and J lost 7, with 14 bases in between. Germline lookup yields CDR1 SGHTA and CDR2 FQGTGA. CDR3 length: 14 residues. CDR3: CASSPGRGDGELFF. The CDR3 coding sequence is TGTGCCAGCAGCCCCGGCAGGGGAGACGGGGAGCTGTTTTTT. Drawing the rest from reference TRBV7-3 and TRBJ2-2, the complete variable domain is GAGVSQTPSNKVTEKGKYVELRCDPISGHTALYWYRQSLGQGPEFLIYFQGTGAADDSGLPNDRFFAVRPEGSVSTLKIQRTERGDSAVYLCASSPGRGDGELFFGEGSRLTVL.

The chain couples TRBV3-1 (or the pseudogene TRBV3-2) to TRBJ2-7, with a possible D match to TRBD1 (6 bases). V lost 1 base and J 3 bases, leaving 13 bases between the germline ends. Per the germline V gene, CDR1 is LGHDT and CDR2 is YNNKEL (reference sequence). This CDR3 contains 15 residues. CDR3: CASSQGQVIFYEQYF. CDR3 DNA sequence: TGTGCCAGCAGCCAAGGACAGGTCATTTTCTACGAGCAGTACTTC.

V gene TRBV6-5 combines with J gene TRBJ1-1; TRBD1 agrees at 7 bases. The CDR3 covers 15 residues. Trimming cost V 6 bases and J 0 bases; bases outside gene matches: 7. Germline assignment: CDR1 MNHEY and CDR2 SVGAGI. CDR3 protein: CASSTGALMNTEAFF. As DNA, the CDR3 is TGTGCCAGCAGCACAGGGGCCTTGATGAACACTGAAGCTTTCTTT.

The V and J genes are TRBV27 and TRBJ2-1, with TRBD2 identical over 12 bases. V dropped 5 bases and J dropped 5; count of bases not matched to a gene: 7. CDR1 MNHEY and CDR2 SMNVEV come from the germline V gene (reference sequence). The CDR3 extends over 16 amino acids. CDR3 sequence reads: CASSPTGLAGHNEQFF. The DNA of the CDR3 is TGTGCCAGCAGTCCGACGGGACTAGCGGGCCACAATGAGCAGTTCTTC.

This chain uses TRBV5-6 with TRBJ2-2; 7 nucleotides line up with TRBD1. CDR3 size: 13 residues. V gave up 5 bases and J gave up 13 bases; unmatched junction bases: 11. CDR1 is SGHDT and CDR2 is YYEEEE in the germline V gene. The CDR3 DNA reads as TGTGCCAGCAGTCCCGGGACAGCCCGGGGGCTGTTTTTT. Encoded protein: CASSPGTARGLFF.

This sequence joins TRBV7-3 and TRBJ2-1, with 12 bases fitting TRBD2. V shed 3 bases, J shed 6 bases, and the junction held 6 bases outside the gene matches. The germline V gene has CDR1 SGHTA and CDR2 FQGTGA. There are 16 residues in the CDR3. The CDR3 sequence: CASSFTSGGIPNEQFF. The CDR3 DNA sequence: TGTGCCAGCAGCTTCACTAGCGGGGGGATACCCAATGAGCAGTTCTTC. The full variable domain, rest sourced from reference TRBV7-3 and TRBJ2-1, is GAGVSQTPSNKVTEKGKYVELRCDPISGHTALYWYRQSLGQGPEFLIYFQGTGAADDSGLPNDRFFAVRPEGSVSTLKIQRTERGDSAVYLCASSFTSGGIPNEQFFGPGTRLTVL.

This rearrangement joins TRBV7-2 to TRBJ1-1, with D perhaps TRBD1 (6 bases). Trimming removed 0 bases at V and 5 bases at J, with 10 bases between. This CDR3 is 14 amino acids long. CDR1 SGHTA and CDR2 FQGNSA come from the germline V gene. The CDR3 DNA is TGTGCCAGCAGCTTAGCGGGGGCGAGGACTGAAGCTTTCTTT. As protein: CASSLAGARTEAFF.

This clone has only one observation. J is TRBJ2-5 and V is TRBV29-1, with 7 bases identical to TRBD2. Germline-derived CDR1 and CDR2 are SQVTM and ANQGSEA. This CDR3 contains 15 residues. Unmatched junction bases numbered 11, after V lost 2 bases and J lost 5 bases. The CDR3 nucleotides are TGCAGCGTTGAAAGGGCCAGCGGGATAGGGGAGACCCAGTACTTC. Its protein is CSVERASGIGETQYF.

This clone has more than one count but fewer than ten. This chain joins TRBV7-2 and TRBJ1-1, with no clear D. V lost 6 bases, J lost 6 bases, and 17 bases lay in between. The germline gives CDR1 SGHTA, CDR2 FQGNSA. This CDR3 is 14 amino acids long. The CDR3 is CASSKAIRRAEAFF. The CDR3 coding sequence is TGTGCCAGCAGTAAAGCAATCCGGAGGGCTGAAGCTTTCTTT.

This sequence joins TRBV9 and TRBJ1-1; perhaps TRBD1 as D (6 bases). Trimming cost V 3 bases and J 4 bases, with 13 bases left between them. Germline lookup yields CDR1 SGDLS and CDR2 YYNGEE. The CDR3 is 14 amino acids. The CDR3 reads CASSGGGSRTEAFF. The DNA of the CDR3 is TGTGCCAGCAGCGGAGGGGGTAGTCGCACTGAAGCTTTCTTT.

J is TRBJ2-5 and V is TRBV20-1; weak D call: TRBD2 (6 bases). CDR3 length: 11 residues. CDR1 is DFQATT, CDR2 SNEGSKA, per germline (reference sequence). Trimming pared 6 bases from V and 5 bases from J, leaving 10 bases between. The CDR3 sequence: CSARGWETQYF. In nucleotides, the CDR3 is TGCAGTGCGCGGGGTTGGGAGACCCAGTACTTC.

The genes are TRBV7-9 and TRBJ2-3, with D unclear. V was pared by 3 bases and J by 5 bases, with 3 bases between. CDR1 SEHNR and CDR2 FQNEAQ come from the germline V gene (reference sequence). The CDR3 has 11 amino acids. Here the CDR3 reads CASSFIDTQYF. The CDR3 DNA reads TGTGCCAGCAGCTTTATAGATACGCAGTATTTT.

This chain links TRBV27 with TRBJ1-3, with 7 bases lining up with TRBD1. CDR1 is MNHEY and CDR2 is SMNVEV in the germline V gene (reference sequence). V trimming: 6 bases; J trimming: 0 bases; junction bases outside the gene matches: 5. The CDR3 runs 15 residues. The CDR3 sequence is CASRGTAGSGNTIYF. CDR3 DNA sequence: TGTGCCAGCAGGGGGACAGCCGGCTCTGGAAACACCATATATTTT.

The rearrangement uses TRBV27 and TRBJ2-7; 7 nucleotides match TRBD1. The CDR3 spans 15 residues. The junction had 12 bases not matched to a gene; V was cut back by 7 bases and J by 3 bases. Germline V gives CDR1 MNHEY, CDR2 SMNVEV (reference sequence). As DNA, the CDR3 is TGTGCCAGCACCCCAAGGGGGACAGTCCTCTACGAGCAGTACTTC. Protein product: CASTPRGTVLYEQYF.

The chain recombines TRBV11-3 with TRBJ2-2; possibly TRBD2 for D (6 bases). This CDR3 has 15 residues. Trimming removed 1 base at V and 0 bases at J, with 6 bases between. The germline V gene has CDR1 SGHNT and CDR2 YENEEA. The CDR3 here is CASSLGTTNTGELFF. The CDR3 bases are TGTGCCAGCAGCTTAGGGACTACGAACACCGGGGAGCTGTTTTTT.

This rearrangement joins TRBV18 to TRBJ2-1; 9 nucleotides align to TRBD1. Looked up from germline, CDR1 is KGHSH and CDR2 is LQKENI. This CDR3 is built from 17 residues. V gave up 4 bases and J gave up 0 bases; unmatched junction bases: 7. The CDR3 loop reads CASSHSPGQGSYNEQFF. The DNA for the CDR3 is TGTGCCAGCTCACACTCACCGGGACAGGGCTCCTACAATGAGCAGTTCTTC.

This chain joins TRBV20-1 and TRBJ2-1; TRBD2 aligns across 9 bases. The CDR3 has 16 residues. Germline CDR1 is DFQATT and CDR2 is SNEGSKA (reference sequence). V was clipped by 3 bases and J by 2 bases; unmatched bases: 8. The CDR3 loop is CSASVLSGSPYNEQFF. In DNA, the CDR3 is TGCAGTGCTAGTGTGCTTAGCGGGAGTCCCTACAATGAGCAGTTCTTC.

The rearrangement links TRBV5-1 to TRBJ2-1; 9 bases are shared with TRBD1. V shed 5 bases, J shed 6 bases, and the junction held 9 bases outside the gene matches. The germline V gene has CDR1 SGHRS and CDR2 YFSETQ. This CDR3 region has 15 residues. The CDR3 spells CASSNTGTGLNEQFF. Written as DNA, the CDR3 is TGCGCCAGCAGTAACACCGGGACAGGGCTCAATGAGCAGTTCTTC.

V is TRBV27 and J is TRBJ2-3, with TRBD2 identical over 9 bases. CDR3 length: 15 residues. Germline V CDR1 and CDR2: MNHEY, SMNVEV (reference sequence). Germline trimming cut 2 bases from V and 2 bases from J; bases unmatched to any gene: 2. CDR3 bases: TGTGCCAGCAGTTTAAGCGGGAGGATCACAGATACGCAGTATTTT. This translates into CASSLSGRITDTQYF.